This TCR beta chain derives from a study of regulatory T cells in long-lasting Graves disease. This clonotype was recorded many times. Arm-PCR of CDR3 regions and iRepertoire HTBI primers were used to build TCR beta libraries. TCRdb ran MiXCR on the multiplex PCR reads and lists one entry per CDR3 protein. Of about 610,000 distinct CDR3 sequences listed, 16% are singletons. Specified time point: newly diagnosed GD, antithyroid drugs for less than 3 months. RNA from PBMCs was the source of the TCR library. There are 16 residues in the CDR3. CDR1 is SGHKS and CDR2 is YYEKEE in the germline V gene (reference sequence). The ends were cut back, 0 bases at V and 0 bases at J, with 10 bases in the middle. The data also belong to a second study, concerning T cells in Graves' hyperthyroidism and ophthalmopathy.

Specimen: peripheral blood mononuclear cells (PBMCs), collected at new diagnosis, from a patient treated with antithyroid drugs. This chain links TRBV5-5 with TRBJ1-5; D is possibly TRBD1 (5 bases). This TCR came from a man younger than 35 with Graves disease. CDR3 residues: CASSLVPGNSNQPQHF. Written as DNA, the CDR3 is TGTGCCAGCAGCTTGGTACCAGGGAATAGCAATCAGCCCCAGCATTTT.